This entry features one T cell receptor (beta chain) sequence. This clone was seen just once. The clone's antigen remains unknown. Base-call qualities are not available, and no considerably larger clone is one nucleotide away. The record originates from a study of T cells in tumors after PD-1 blockade (dated by TCRdb to about 2019). Looking at the study overall: Exclusion criteria were prior checkpoint blockade, use of systemic immunosuppressants, or recent radiotherapy or other anti-cancer therapy within 4 weeks. Treatment consisted of either cemiplimab 350 mg every 2 weeks or pembrolizumab 200 mg every 3 weeks. Some patients also continued taking vismodegib 150 mg daily during anti-PD-1 treatment. An average of around 120,000 TCR templates (range about 21,000-257,772) and fewer than 45,000 unique clonotypes was obtained for peripheral blood samples. Paired single-cell RNA and TCR sequencing was performed on site-matched tumors from BCC or SCC patients before and after anti-PD-1 therapy. To compare clonotypes in blood and tumor, bulk TCR sequencing was done on 10 peripheral blood samples taken from 5 patients. RECIST version 1.1 was the standard used to evaluate clinical response. What the study reported, not specific to this receptor: The source of novel T cell clones was not identified and could include lymphoid organs or rare unexpanded clones within the tumor or its periphery. About two fifths of TCR clonotypes from the tumor were detected in blood, and certain novel exhausted tumor clones were present in blood collected before treatment, which suggests recruitment from the periphery.

Deep TCRbeta sequencing was performed with the immunoSEQ platform. Regarding the original processing steps: For further analysis, only productive rearrangements were exported from the immunoSEQ Analyzer. T cell phenotypes were assigned to bulk TCRbeta clonotypes by matching the clonotypes to single-cell RNA+TCR-seq clones that had the same TCRbeta sequence. Clone enrichment in tumor was computed as tumor frequency divided by PBMC frequency from bulk TCR sequencing. TCRs were sorted with GLIPH into specificity groups, meaning clusters of distinct TCRs that share CDR3 motifs and likely recognize common antigens. The source is immuneACCESS, and TCRdb retained only in-frame sequences with V and J called. Part of the clones is not carried over; for the studies checked, unresolved V genes explain less than half of this, and the remainder is unexplained. From that table come the V and J calls and clone size; the DNA was used to work out D and trimming. The sample table lists 45,000 to 60,000 clones, around 80% of them with a count of one. In total, the top ten clones hold about 9% of the sample.

The CDR3 runs 15 amino acids, cysteine and phenylalanine included. The entry retains the CDR3 DNA only, 45 bases that are in frame from base 1. V trim: 0 bases; J trim: 4 bases; unmatched bases: 5. The germline V gene encodes CDR1 SGHNT and CDR2 YENEEA. Genomic DNA extracted from tumor biopsies or peripheral blood was used for bulk TCRbeta sequencing, with input ranging from roughly 616 ng to 6,500 ng. All patients had histologically proven advanced or metastatic basal or squamous cell carcinoma and were poor candidates for surgical resection. The basal cell carcinoma cohort comprised fewer than 12 patients, of whom several had bulk tumor TCR sequencing.

The source was PBMCs, collected before anti-PD-1 therapy. The sequence is built from TRBV11-3 and TRBJ2-5; the junction holds 7 bases that match TRBD1. The source is a human donor with advanced basal cell or squamous cell carcinoma (not recorded which). Read as DNA, the sequence is TGTGCCAGCAGCTTAGATCGTCACAGGGGAGAGACCCAGTACTTC. It specifies CASSLDRHRGETQYF.